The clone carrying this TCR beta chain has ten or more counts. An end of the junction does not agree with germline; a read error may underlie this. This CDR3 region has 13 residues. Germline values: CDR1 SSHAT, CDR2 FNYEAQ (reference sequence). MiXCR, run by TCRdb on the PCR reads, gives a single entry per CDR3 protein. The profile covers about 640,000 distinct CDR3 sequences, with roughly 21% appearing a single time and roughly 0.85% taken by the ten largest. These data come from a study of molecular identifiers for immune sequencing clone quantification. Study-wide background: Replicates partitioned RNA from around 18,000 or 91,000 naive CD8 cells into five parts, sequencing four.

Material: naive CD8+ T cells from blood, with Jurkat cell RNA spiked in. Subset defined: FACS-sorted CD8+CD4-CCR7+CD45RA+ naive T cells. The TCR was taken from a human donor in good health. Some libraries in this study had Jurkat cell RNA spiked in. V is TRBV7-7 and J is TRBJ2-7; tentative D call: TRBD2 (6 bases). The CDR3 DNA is TGTGCTAGCAGCCCGTCGGGAGCCTACGAGCAGTACTTC. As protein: CASSPSGAYEQYF.